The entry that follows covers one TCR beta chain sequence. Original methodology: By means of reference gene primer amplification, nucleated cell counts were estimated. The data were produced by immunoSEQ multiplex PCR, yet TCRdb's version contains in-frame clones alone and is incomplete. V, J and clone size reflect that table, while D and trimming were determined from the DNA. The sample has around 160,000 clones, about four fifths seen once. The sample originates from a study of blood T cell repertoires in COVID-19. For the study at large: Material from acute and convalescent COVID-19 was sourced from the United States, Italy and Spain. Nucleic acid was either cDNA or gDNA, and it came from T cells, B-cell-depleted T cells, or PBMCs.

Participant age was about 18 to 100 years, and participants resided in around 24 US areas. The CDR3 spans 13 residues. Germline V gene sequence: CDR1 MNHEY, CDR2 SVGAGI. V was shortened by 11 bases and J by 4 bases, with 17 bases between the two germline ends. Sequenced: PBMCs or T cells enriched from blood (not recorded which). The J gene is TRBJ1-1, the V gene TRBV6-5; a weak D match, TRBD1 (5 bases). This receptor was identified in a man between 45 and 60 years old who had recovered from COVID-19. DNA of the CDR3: TGTGCCGTGGTCCAGGGCTATGGCACTGAAGCTTTCTTT. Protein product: CAVVQGYGTEAFF.